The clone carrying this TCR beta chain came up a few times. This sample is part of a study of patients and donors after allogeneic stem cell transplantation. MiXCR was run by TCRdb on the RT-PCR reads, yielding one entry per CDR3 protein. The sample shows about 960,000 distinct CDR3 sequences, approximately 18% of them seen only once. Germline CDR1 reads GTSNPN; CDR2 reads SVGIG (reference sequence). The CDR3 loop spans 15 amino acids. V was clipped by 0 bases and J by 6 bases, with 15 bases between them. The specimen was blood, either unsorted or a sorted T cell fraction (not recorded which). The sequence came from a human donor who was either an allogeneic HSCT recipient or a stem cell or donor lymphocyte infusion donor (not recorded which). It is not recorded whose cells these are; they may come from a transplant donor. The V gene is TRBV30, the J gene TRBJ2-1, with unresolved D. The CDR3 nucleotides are TGTGCCTGGAGTGTACTGGACGCCGGAGTCAATGAGCAGTTCTTC. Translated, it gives CAWSVLDAGVNEQFF.